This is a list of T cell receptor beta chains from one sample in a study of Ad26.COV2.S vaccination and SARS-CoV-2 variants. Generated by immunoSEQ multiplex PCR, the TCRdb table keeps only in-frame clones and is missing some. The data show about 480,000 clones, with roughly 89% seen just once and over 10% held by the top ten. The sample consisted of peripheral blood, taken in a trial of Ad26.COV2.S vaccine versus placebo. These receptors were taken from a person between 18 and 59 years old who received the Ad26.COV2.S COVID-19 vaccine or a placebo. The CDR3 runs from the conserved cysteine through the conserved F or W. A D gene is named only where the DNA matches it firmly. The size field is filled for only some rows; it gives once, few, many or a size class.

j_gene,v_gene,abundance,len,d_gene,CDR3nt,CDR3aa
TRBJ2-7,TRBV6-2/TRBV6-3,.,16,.,TGTGCCAGCAGCCCGGTGGGGCGTCCGGGCTCCTACGAGCAGTACTTC,CASSPVGRPGSYEQYF
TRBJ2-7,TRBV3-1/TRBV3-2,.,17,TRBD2,TGTGCCAGCAGCCAAGATAAGGGAGGGTGGAATTGGTACGAGCAGTACTTC,CASSQDKGGWNWYEQYF
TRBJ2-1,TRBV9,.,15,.,TGTGCCAGCAGCGTAGAGGGGCTGTTTGGGAATGAGCAGTTCTTC,CASSVEGLFGNEQFF
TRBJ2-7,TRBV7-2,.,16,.,TGTGCCAGCAGCTTGGGGGCCGGGGTAGGCACCTACGAGCAGTACTTC,CASSLGAGVGTYEQYF
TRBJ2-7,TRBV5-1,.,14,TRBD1,TGCGCCAGCAGCCTTAGCAGGGGGACCTACGAGCAGTACTTC,CASSLSRGTYEQYF
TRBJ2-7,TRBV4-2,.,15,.,TGTGCCAGCAGCCCAGGAGTAGCTGGAATCTACGAGCAGTACTTC,CASSPGVAGIYEQYF
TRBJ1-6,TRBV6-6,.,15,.,TGTGCCAGCAGTTACTATAGCCGGTTGTCGGGACCCCTCCACTTT,CASSYYSRLSGPLHF
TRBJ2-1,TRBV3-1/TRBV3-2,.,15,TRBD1,TGTGCCAGCAGCCAAGAGGGGACAGGGTTGAATGAGCAGTTCTTC,CASSQEGTGLNEQFF
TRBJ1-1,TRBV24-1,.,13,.,TGTGCCACCAGTGATGACAGGATCACTGAAGCTTTCTTT,CATSDDRITEAFF
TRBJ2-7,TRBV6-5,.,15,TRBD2,TGTGCCAGCAGGTCCGGGACTAGGAGCTCCTACGAGCAGTACTTC,CASRSGTRSSYEQYF
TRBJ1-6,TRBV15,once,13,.,TGTGCCACAGGGGCGGATTATAATTCACCCCTCCACTTT,CATGADYNSPLHF
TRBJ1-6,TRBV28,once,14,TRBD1,TGTGCCAGCAGCCCACAGGGGGCGGCTTCACCCCTCCACTTT,CASSPQGAASPLHF
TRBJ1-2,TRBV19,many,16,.,TGTGCCAGTAGCCCTGGAGTGACTGGAGCTAACTATGGCTACACCTTC,CASSPGVTGANYGYTF
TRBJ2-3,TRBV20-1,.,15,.,TGCAGTGCTAGTTCATCTCGACAGAGCACAGATACGCAGTATTTT,CSASSSRQSTDTQYF
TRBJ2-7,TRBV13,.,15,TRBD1,TGTGCCAGCAGCCGAACAGGGGCCCCATCCTACGAGCAGTACTTC,CASSRTGAPSYEQYF
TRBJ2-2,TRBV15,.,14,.,TGTGCCACCAGCAGAGATTTTGTGCAGGGAGTGTTGTTTTTT,CATSRDFVQGVLFF
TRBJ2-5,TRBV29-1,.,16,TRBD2,TGCAGCGTTCTCAGGACTAGCGGGTCTCCGGGGGAGACCCAGTACTTC,CSVLRTSGSPGETQYF
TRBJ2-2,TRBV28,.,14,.,TGTGCCAGCAGCCTGACAGGGAGGACCGGGGAGCTGTTTTTT,CASSLTGRTGELFF
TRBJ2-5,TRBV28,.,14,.,TGTGCCAGCAGACTCACAGGCATCGGGGAGACCCAGTACTTC,CASRLTGIGETQYF
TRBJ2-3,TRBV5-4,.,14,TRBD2,TGTGCCAGCAGTCGCGGGAGGGCCGCAGATACGCAGTATTTT,CASSRGRAADTQYF
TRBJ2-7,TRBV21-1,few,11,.,TGTGCCAGCAGCAAAGTCGACGAGCAGTACTTC,CASSKVDEQYF
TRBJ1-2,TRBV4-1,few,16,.,TGCGCCAGCAGCCAAGATCAGGGTGGGGAGTACTATGGCTACACCTTC,CASSQDQGGEYYGYTF
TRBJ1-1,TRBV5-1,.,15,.,TGCGCCAGCAGCTCCGGAAGGGGGATGAACAGTGAAGCTTTCTTT,CASSSGRGMNSEAFF
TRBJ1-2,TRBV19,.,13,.,TGTGCCAGTAGTCAACTTGGGGCCTATGGCTACACCTTC,CASSQLGAYGYTF
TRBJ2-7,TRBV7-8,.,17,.,TGTGCCAGCAGCTTAGTAGGAGGATTGGGAGCCGACTACGAGCAGTACTTC,CASSLVGGLGADYEQYF
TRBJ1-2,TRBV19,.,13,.,TGTGCCAGTAGTAAGAGGACAGTTGATGGCTACACCTTC,CASSKRTVDGYTF
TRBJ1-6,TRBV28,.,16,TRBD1,TGTGCCAGCAGTCCATCCCAGGGGGGAAGGAATTCACCCCTCCACTTT,CASSPSQGGRNSPLHF
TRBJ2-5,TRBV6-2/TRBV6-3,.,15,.,TGTGCCAGCAGTTATGGTGGGAGGACCCAAGAGACCCAGTACTTC,CASSYGGRTQETQYF
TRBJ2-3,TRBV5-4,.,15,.,TGTGCCAGCAGCTTGGATCGGCGGTTCACAGATACGCAGTATTTT,CASSLDRRFTDTQYF
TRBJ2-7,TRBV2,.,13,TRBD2,TGTGCCAGCAGAGGCACTAGCGGCTACGAGCAGTACTTC,CASRGTSGYEQYF
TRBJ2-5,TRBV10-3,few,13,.,TGTGCCATCAGTGGCGGGGTACGAGAGACCCAGTACTTC,CAISGGVRETQYF
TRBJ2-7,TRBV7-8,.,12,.,TGTGCCAGCGGGTTAAACCGGTACGAGCAGTACTTC,CASGLNRYEQYF
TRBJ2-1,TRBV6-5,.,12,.,TGTGCCAGCAGTTTTTTTGGGACACAGCAGTTCTTC,CASSFFGTQQFF
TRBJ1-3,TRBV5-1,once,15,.,TGCGCCAGCAGCCAGGACATTGACTCTGGAAACACCATATATTTT,CASSQDIDSGNTIYF
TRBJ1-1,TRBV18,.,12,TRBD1,TGTGCCAGCCAGGACAGGCGGACTGAAGCTTTCTTT,CASQDRRTEAFF
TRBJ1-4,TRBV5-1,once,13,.,TGCGCCAGCAGCTTGACAGGGAATGAAAAACTGTTTTTT,CASSLTGNEKLFF
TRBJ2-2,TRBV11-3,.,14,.,TGTGCCAGCAGCTTAGGAGTTGGGACCGGGGAGCTGTTTTTT,CASSLGVGTGELFF
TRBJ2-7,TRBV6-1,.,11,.,TGTGCCAGCAGTGAATCGTACGAGCAGTACTTC,CASSESYEQYF
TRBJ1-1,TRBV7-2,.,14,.,TGTGCCAGCAGGCCGGGAGGCATGAACACTGAAGCTTTCTTT,CASRPGGMNTEAFF
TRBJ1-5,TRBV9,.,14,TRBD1,TGTGCCAGCAGCGCGACAGGGAACAATCAGCCCCAGCATTTT,CASSATGNNQPQHF
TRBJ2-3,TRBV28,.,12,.,TGTGCCAGCAGAGAGAGCACAGATACGCAGTATTTT,CASRESTDTQYF
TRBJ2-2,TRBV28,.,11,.,TGTGCCAGCAGGGCATCCGGGGAGCTGTTTTTT,CASRASGELFF
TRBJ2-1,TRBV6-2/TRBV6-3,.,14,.,TGTGCCAGCAGTTTCCAGGGGGGCTACAATGAGCAGTTCTTC,CASSFQGGYNEQFF
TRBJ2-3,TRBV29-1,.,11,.,TGCAGCTCCCGACTAGGGGATACGCAGTATTTT,CSSRLGDTQYF